The rows below give T cell receptor beta chains drawn from one sample of a study of T-cell reconstitution after alpha-beta-depleted transplantation in children. TCRdb redid the calling of the PCR reads with MiXCR, one entry per CDR3 protein. Of 780,000 or so distinct CDR3 sequences in the sample, less than 20% were seen once. This material consisted of PBMCs, mostly from graft donor cells, taken 360 days after TCRalphabeta/CD19-depleted stem cell transplant. Source of these receptors: a male patient younger than 18 who had a stem cell transplant for acute lymphoblastic leukemia, so the T cells may come from the graft donor. Both conserved end residues are part of each CDR3. The order of the fields is clone size, V gene, J gene, D gene, CDR3 protein, CDR3 DNA. A D gene is named only where the DNA matches it firmly. Clone size, where shown, is once, few, many, or a class for clones that have expanded.

>few|TRBV2|TRBJ1-4|.
CASRSTGANEKLFF
TGTGCCAGCAGATCGACAGGAGCTAATGAAAAACTGTTTTTT
>.|TRBV3-1|TRBJ2-2|TRBD1
CASSRTGGNGELFF
TGTGCCAGCAGCCGTACAGGGGGCAACGGGGAGCTGTTTTTT
>.|TRBV5-1|TRBJ1-2|TRBD1
CASRGQGFKLSYGYTF
TGCGCCAGCAGAGGACAGGGGTTCAAGCTGAGCTATGGCTACACCTTC
>few|TRBV24-1|TRBJ2-1|.
CATSETQWQEQFF
TGTGCCACCAGTGAGACACAGTGGCAAGAGCAGTTCTTC
>.|TRBV4-1|TRBJ1-2|.
CASSQLGPVNYGYTF
TGCGCCAGCAGCCAACTGGGACCGGTTAACTATGGCTACACCTTC
>few|TRBV5-1|TRBJ2-3|.
CASSSTTGTDTQYF
TGCGCCAGCAGCTCAACCACAGGGACAGATACGCAGTATTTT
>few|TRBV7-3|TRBJ2-2|.
CASSPPGRPHTGELFF
TGTGCCAGCAGCCCCCCCGGACGGCCCCACACCGGGGAGCTGTTTTTT
>once|TRBV7-8|TRBJ2-7|TRBD1
CASSLDGQGSVSEQYF
TGTGCCAGCAGCTTAGACGGACAGGGGAGCGTAAGCGAGCAGTACTTC
>.|TRBV11-2|TRBJ1-2|.
CASSLPGAWGYTF
TGTGCCAGCAGCTTACCGGGGGCGTGGGGCTACACCTTC
>.|TRBV7-9|TRBJ2-5|.
CASSREGTQYF
TGTGCCAGCAGCCGGGAAGGGACCCAGTACTTC
>few|TRBV29-1|TRBJ2-5|TRBD1
CSVLTGEDETQYF
TGCAGCGTTCTGACAGGGGAGGATGAGACCCAGTACTTC
>few|TRBV7-6|TRBJ2-1|TRBD2
CASSLGVAGGPNEQFF
TGTGCCAGCAGCTTAGGGGTAGCGGGAGGGCCCAATGAGCAGTTCTTC
>few|TRBV20-1|TRBJ1-2|.
CSARNGRGYTF
TGCAGTGCTAGAAATGGGAGGGGCTACACCTTC
>.|TRBV5-5|TRBJ2-6|.
CASSSRAGANVLTF
TGTGCCAGCAGCTCTCGGGCTGGGGCCAACGTCCTGACTTTC
>.|TRBV5-1|TRBJ1-1|.
CASTSDGLLNTEAFF
TGCGCCAGCACTTCGGACGGCCTATTGAACACTGAAGCTTTCTTT
>.|TRBV19|TRBJ2-7|.
CASSTSGGSYEQYF
TGTGCCAGTAGTACATCAGGGGGGAGCTACGAGCAGTACTTC
>few|TRBV4-1|TRBJ1-2|TRBD1
CASSNRQGLYGYTF
TGCGCCAGCAGCAACCGACAGGGGCTCTATGGCTACACCTTC
>few|TRBV12-3/TRBV12-4|TRBJ2-4|TRBD2
CASSLDGLAGLHKNIQYF
TGTGCCAGCAGTCTCGACGGACTAGCGGGCCTCCACAAAAACATTCAGTACTTC
>few|TRBV20-1|TRBJ1-2|.
CSARDHLVPYGYTF
TGCAGTGCTAGAGATCACCTCGTTCCTTATGGCTACACCTTC
>many|TRBV7-3|TRBJ1-2|.
CASSLGRDGYTF
TGTGCCAGCAGCTTAGGCAGGGATGGCTACACCTTC
>.|TRBV9|TRBJ2-7|.
CASSPGVGDEQYF
TGTGCCAGCAGCCCAGGTGTAGGGGACGAGCAGTACTTC
>few|TRBV5-8|TRBJ2-3|.
CASSRDEAFTDTQYF
TGTGCCAGCAGTCGAGACGAGGCCTTCACAGATACGCAGTATTTT
>.|TRBV7-2|TRBJ1-4|.
CASSSREGWEKLFF
TGTGCCAGCAGCTCCCGCGAAGGATGGGAAAAACTGTTTTTT
>many|TRBV29-1|TRBJ2-2|.
CSAEGSTGELFF
TGCAGCGCCGAAGGGAGCACCGGGGAGCTGTTTTTT
>.|TRBV30|TRBJ2-7|.
CAWSANGGPYEQYF
TGTGCCTGGAGCGCAAACGGTGGTCCCTACGAGCAGTACTTC
>few|TRBV5-1|TRBJ2-3|TRBD1
CASSLGTGLTDTQYF
TGCGCCAGCAGCTTGGGGACAGGCCTCACAGATACGCAGTATTTT
>few|TRBV5-1|TRBJ2-1|.
CASSLARDWDNEQFF
TGCGCCAGCAGCTTGGCCCGGGACTGGGATAATGAGCAGTTCTTC
>few|TRBV21-1|TRBJ2-3|.
CASSKGQATDTQYF
TGTGCCAGCAGCAAAGGCCAGGCCACAGATACGCAGTATTTT
>few|TRBV7-8|TRBJ2-1|TRBD2
CASSLGGLASDEQFF
TGTGCCAGCAGCTTAGGGGGACTAGCTTCGGATGAGCAGTTCTTC
>few|TRBV27|TRBJ2-5|.
CASSPVGGGTQYF
TGTGCCAGCAGTCCAGTGGGTGGAGGGACCCAGTACTTC
>few|TRBV12-3/TRBV12-4|TRBJ2-7|TRBD1
CASSLTQGGTYEQYF
TGTGCCAGCAGTTTAACACAGGGGGGCACCTACGAGCAGTACTTC
>.|TRBV5-5|TRBJ1-2|.
CASSRIDGQSYGYTF
TGTGCCAGCAGCCGAATTGACGGACAGTCCTATGGCTACACCTTC
>.|TRBV7-9|TRBJ2-7|.
CASSLVAGEQYF
TGTGCCAGCAGCTTAGTGGCGGGCGAGCAGTACTTC
>.|TRBV4-2|TRBJ2-2|.
CASSQVMGPGELFF
TGTGCCAGCAGCCAAGTAATGGGCCCCGGGGAGCTGTTTTTT
>.|TRBV7-9|TRBJ1-1|.
CASSFRDLMEGAFF
TGTGCCAGCAGCTTCCGGGACCTAATGGAGGGAGCTTTCTTT
>many|TRBV11-1|TRBJ2-3|TRBD2
CASSFPPSKSGRAGDTQYF
TGTGCCAGCAGCTTTCCCCCTTCTAAGAGCGGGAGGGCCGGAGATACGCAGTATTTT
>.|TRBV7-8|TRBJ1-2|.
CASSLRNGYGYTF
TGTGCCAGCAGCTTAAGGAACGGCTATGGCTACACCTTC
>.|TRBV20-1|TRBJ2-7|.
CSVSQPADYEQYF
TGCAGTGTGTCTCAACCGGCGGATTACGAGCAGTACTTC
>few|TRBV4-1|TRBJ2-3|.
CASSQDPVKRPSTDTQYF
TGCGCCAGCAGCCAAGATCCAGTGAAGCGCCCGAGCACAGATACGCAGTATTTT